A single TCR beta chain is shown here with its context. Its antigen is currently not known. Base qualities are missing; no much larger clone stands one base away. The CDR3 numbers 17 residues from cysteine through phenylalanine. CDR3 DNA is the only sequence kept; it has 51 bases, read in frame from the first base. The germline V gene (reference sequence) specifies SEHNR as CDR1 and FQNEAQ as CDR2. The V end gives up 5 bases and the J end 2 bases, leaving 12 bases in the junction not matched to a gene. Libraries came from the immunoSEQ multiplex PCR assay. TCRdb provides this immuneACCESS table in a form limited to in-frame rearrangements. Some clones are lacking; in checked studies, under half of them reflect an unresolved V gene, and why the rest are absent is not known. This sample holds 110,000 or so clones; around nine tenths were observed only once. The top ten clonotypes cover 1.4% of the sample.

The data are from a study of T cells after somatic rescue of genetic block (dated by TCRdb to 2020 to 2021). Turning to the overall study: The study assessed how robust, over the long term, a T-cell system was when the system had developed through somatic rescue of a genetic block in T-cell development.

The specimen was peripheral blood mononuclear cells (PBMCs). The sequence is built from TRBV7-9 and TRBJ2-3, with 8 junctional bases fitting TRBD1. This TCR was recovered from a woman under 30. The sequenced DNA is TGTGCCAGCAGCCATAGAGGAGACAGGGGAAACACAGATACGCAGTATTTT. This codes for CASSHRGDRGNTDTQYF.